A single sample is the source of the 31 T cell receptor beta chains below, sequenced in a study of CD8+ T cells in alopecia areata (dated by TCRdb to 2016 to 2018). Preparation of the library involved the immunoSEQ multiplex PCR assay. For TCR sequencing, RNA was extracted from every sample and reverse transcribed into cDNA to serve as template. This is the immuneACCESS table as TCRdb keeps it, with only in-frame sequences that have V and J called. A part of the clones is gone; compared with another copy, unresolved V genes explain less than half, and the rest is unexplained. This sample holds about 300,000 clones in total, without any singletons. Jointly, the top ten make up about 1.1% of the sample. Cells from mouse cutaneous lymph nodes were pooled, stained for CD4, CD8alpha, NKG2D, NKG2ACE and other markers, and then sorted on a BD Influx. The sample comprised CD4+ T cells sorted from a lymph node. These receptor sequences come from a C3H/HeJ mouse with alopecia areata. The MHC haplotype that this mouse strain carries is H2-k.

In its sample, this clone was seen many times. Gene and germline names: mouse. The read ends 4 residues early relative to the CDR3; the germline J gene fills the gap. Other DNA sequences in the same sample also yield this CDR3. This chain joins TRBV31 and TRBJ2-3; TRBD1 or TRBD2 may be the D gene (5 bases each). This CDR3 spans 13 amino acids. The V end was cut by 0 bases, the J end by 1 base, with 5 bases between. Germline CDR1 is GKSSPN and CDR2 is SITVG. Here the CDR3 reads CAWSLGGAETLYF. The CDR3 bases that were read are TGTGCCTGGAGTCTGGGGGGTGCAGAA.

Regarding this clone: All gene names here are mouse names. The chain's CDR3 is CASSQDRLNSDYTF. Incomplete CDR3 DNA: TGTGCCAGCAGCCAAGATCGCCTGAACTCC. The chain uses TRBV2 and TRBJ1-2; D not resolved. The read halts 4 residues ahead of the CDR3 end, with the missing end drawn from the germline J gene. V shed 0 bases and J shed 2 bases, with 7 bases lying between them. This CDR3 comprises 14 residues. Germline values: CDR1 LGHNA, CDR2 YSYQKL.

In the case of this clone: The gene symbols are mouse symbols. The read ends 4 residues shy of where the CDR3 ends; the end is completed using the germline J gene. The rearrangement joins TRBV19 to TRBJ2-2; 7 bases agree with TRBD1. CDR3 length equals 14 residues. Germline CDR1 and CDR2: FNHDT and SITEND (reference sequence). Trimming at V came to 5 bases and at J to 5 bases, leaving 6 bases not matched to a gene. The covered CDR3 bases are TGTGCCAGCAGATACAGGGGAGGGACCGGG. This gives the protein CASRYRGGTG. The whole CDR3 region reads CASRYRGGTGQLYF.

On this clone: This may come from a read error, since a much larger clone is one base off. Any gene name here is a mouse gene name. The DNA ends 4 residues before the CDR3 does, and the rest of the CDR3 is filled in from the germline J gene. The sample contains more than one DNA sequence encoding this CDR3. V usage is TRBV19 and J usage is TRBJ1-2, with TRBD1 matching 10 bases. The length of the CDR3 is 14 residues. J was trimmed by 3 bases and V by 4 bases; bases with no gene match: 3. The V gene's germline CDR1 is FNHDT and CDR2 SITEND (reference sequence). The CDR3 spells CASSRDRGDSDYTF. The sequenced part of the CDR3 DNA is TGTGCCAGCAGTCGGGACAGGGGAGACTCC.

Comment on this clone: Genes and germline come from the mouse. The read finishes 4 residues shy of the CDR3 end, and the germline J gene is used to complete it. The chain joins TRBV13-1 to TRBJ2-2, with D perhaps TRBD1 (5 bases). CDR1 and CDR2 (germline): NSHNY, SYGAGN. Trimming took off 5 bases at V and 4 bases at J, with 12 bases between the two ends. The length of the CDR3 is 14 residues. The CDR3 bases that were read are TGTGCCAGCAGCTCCAGGGCCCTCACCGGG. This gives the protein CASSSRALTG. From start to end, the CDR3 is CASSSRALTGQLYF.

About this clone itself: Each gene name is a mouse one. The CDR3 end lies 4 residues beyond the end of the read and is filled in from the germline J gene. This sequence joins TRBV1 and TRBJ2-4; D is possibly TRBD2 (5 bases). The CDR3 covers 15 residues. Trimming removed 0 bases at V and 1 base at J, with 8 bases between. In germline, CDR1 is NSQYPW, CDR2 LRSPGD (reference sequence). The CDR3 spells CTCSADWEGQNTLYF. The covered CDR3 bases are TGCACCTGCAGTGCAGACTGGGAGGGTCAAAAC.

This clone was seen ten or more times. Genes and germline come from the mouse. The read ends 4 residues before the CDR3 terminus; that terminus is restored from the germline J gene. V is TRBV17 and J is TRBJ1-1; 11 bases agree with TRBD1. CDR3 length: 13 amino acids. Germline loops: CDR1 MNHDT, CDR2 YYDKIL. This CDR3 reads CASSSGTGGEVFF. The part of the CDR3 DNA that was read is TGTGCTAGCAGTAGTGGGACAGGGGGA.

Notes on this clone: Germline and genes here are mouse. The CDR3 is cut off 4 residues early in the read; its end comes from the germline J gene. The chain is built from TRBV19 and TRBJ2-3; 8 positions agree with TRBD1. V lost 5 bases and J lost 0; bases outside the gene matches: 8. Germline V CDR1 and CDR2: FNHDT, SITEND (reference sequence). The CDR3 loop spans 16 amino acids. CDR3 DNA, as far as it was read: TGTGCCAGCAGCCCAACGGGACAGGCTAGTGCAGAA. The encoded protein is CASSPTGQASAE. The complete CDR3 sequence is CASSPTGQASAETLYF.

Concerning this clone itself: Gene names and germline match the mouse. The observed sequence ends 4 residues before the CDR3 terminus, with the missing tail filled in from the germline J gene. Other DNA sequences in this sample translate to the same CDR3. The V call is TRBV19, the J call TRBJ2-3; 12 nucleotides line up with TRBD2. After removal of 4 bases from V and 3 bases from J, the junction contained 6 bases not matched to a gene. Germline V gene lookup returns CDR1 FNHDT and CDR2 SITEND (reference sequence). CDR3 length: 16 amino acids. CDR3 loop: CASSPRLGGRAETLYF. The CDR3 DNA, read in part, is TGTGCCAGCAGTCCCCGACTGGGGGGGCGCGCAGAA.

This clone was seen only a few times. Mouse gene names apply. The CDR3 is cut off 4 residues early in the read; its end comes from the germline J gene. The sample has other DNA sequences that encode this CDR3 too. V gene TRBV31 combines with J gene TRBJ2-7; 8 nucleotides agree with TRBD1. Germline CDR1 GKSSPN, CDR2 SITVG. The CDR3 covers 14 residues. CDR3 sequence reads: CAWSLGQGAYEQYF. The covered CDR3 bases are TGTGCCTGGAGTCTAGGCCAGGGGGCTTAT. The entire variable domain, with the rest obtained from reference TRBV31 and TRBJ2-7, is as follows: AQTIHQWPVAEIKAVGSPLSLGCTIKGKSSPNLYWYWQATGGTLQQLFYSITVGQVESVVQLNLSASRPKDDQFILSTEKLLLSHSGFYLCAWSLGQGAYEQYFGPGTRLTVL.

This clone was observed a handful of times. Gene names refer to mouse genes. Read coverage stops 4 residues before the CDR3 terminus; the germline J gene supplies the remainder. The rearrangement links TRBV17 to TRBJ2-5; TRBD2 matches at 7 bases. The CDR3 contains 14 residues. Looked up from germline, CDR1 is MNHDT and CDR2 is YYDKIL. The CDR3 is CASSRDLGVDTQYF. Incomplete CDR3 DNA: TGTGCTAGCAGTAGAGACCTGGGGGTAGAC.

This clone occurred a few times. Mouse names are used for the genes. With the read ending 4 residues before the CDR3 end, the germline J gene is used to fill in that end. This CDR3 is also generated by other DNA sequences in the sample. This chain links TRBV1 with TRBJ1-4, with 9 bases identical to TRBD1. Germline values: CDR1 NSQYPW, CDR2 LRSPGD (reference sequence). The CDR3 extends over 13 amino acids. The chain's CDR3 is CTCSGDRAERLFF. Partial CDR3 DNA: TGCACCTGCAGTGGGGACAGGGCCGAA.

In the case of this clone: Gene names follow the mouse nomenclature. The read falls 4 residues short of the CDR3 end, and the missing part is taken from the germline J gene. This chain links TRBV1 with TRBJ2-2; 8 nucleotides line up with TRBD1. With V trimmed by 3 bases and J by 1 base, 1 base remained unmatched. The CDR3 sequence is 15 residues long. Germline V gene lookup returns CDR1 NSQYPW and CDR2 LRSPGD (reference sequence). The DNA read from the CDR3 is TGCACCTGCAGTGCGACAGGGGAAAACACCGGG. Translated, it gives CTCSATGENTG. The CDR3 in full is CTCSATGENTGQLYF.

Regarding this clone: All gene names here are mouse names. The CDR3 end is not reached by the read, which stops 4 residues before it; the germline J gene fills it in. This rearrangement joins TRBV5 to TRBJ2-7; no reliable D call. Germline CDR1 reads LGHNA; CDR2 reads YNLKQL (reference sequence). This CDR3 has 16 residues. V was pared by 0 bases and J by 0 bases, with 12 bases between. The part of the CDR3 DNA that was read is TGTGCCAGCAGCCAAGAAGTCAGGAGGAGCTCCTAT. It is translated as CASSQEVRRSSY. The full CDR3 is CASSQEVRRSSYEQYF.

The table lists this clone with many counts. Gene names are the mouse ones. The sequence runs out 4 residues before the end of the CDR3; the remainder is reconstructed from the germline J gene. The chain combines TRBV5 with TRBJ2-5, with 7 bases that match TRBD1. V trimming: 4 bases; J trimming: 3 bases; junction bases outside the gene matches: 4. Germline V gene sequence: CDR1 LGHNA, CDR2 YNLKQL (reference sequence). This CDR3 contains 14 residues. The CDR3: CASSPRDRQDTQYF. The CDR3 DNA, read in part, is TGTGCCAGCAGCCCCCGGGACAGACAAGAC.

This clone was seen a handful of times. Any gene name here is a mouse gene name. The read is 4 residues too short to cover the CDR3 end, so that end is filled in from the germline J gene. V usage is TRBV13-3 and J usage is TRBJ2-3; 12 bases are a match to TRBD2. The CDR3 is 15 amino acids. The junction had 2 bases not matched to a gene; V was cut back by 5 bases and J by 1 base. CDR1 is NNHDY, CDR2 SYVADS, per germline. Partial CDR3 DNA: TGTGCCAGCAGGGGACTGGGGGGAGGTGCAGAA. It is translated as CASRGLGGGAE. The CDR3 in its entirety is CASRGLGGGAETLYF.

This clone was observed a few times. Mouse gene names apply. Sequencing ends 4 residues short of the CDR3 end; the germline J gene provides the rest. V is TRBV13-1 and J is TRBJ2-2; D not certain. The germline gives CDR1 NSHNY, CDR2 SYGAGN. This CDR3 spans 14 amino acids. Trimming took 2 bases from V and 0 from J, leaving 5 bases between them. The sequenced part of the CDR3 DNA is TGTGCCAGCAGTGAGCCAGCAAACACCGGG. This translates into CASSEPANTG. The full CDR3 sequence reads CASSEPANTGQLYF.

As regards this clone: Gene names are the mouse ones. The read falls 4 residues short of the CDR3 end, and the missing part is taken from the germline J gene. This chain uses TRBV17 with TRBJ2-7; D uncertain. In germline, CDR1 is MNHDT, CDR2 YYDKIL. The CDR3 extends over 11 amino acids. The CDR3 is CASSNRYEQYF. CDR3 bases read: TGTGCTAGCAGTAACAGATAT.

This clone was detected a few times. The genes are named according to mouse. The DNA ends 4 residues before the CDR3 does, and the rest of the CDR3 is filled in from the germline J gene. The genes are TRBV17 and TRBJ1-1; weak D call: TRBD1 (6 bases). The CDR3 is made up of 14 amino acids. The germline V gene has CDR1 MNHDT and CDR2 YYDKIL. CDR3 region: CASSRGGGGTEVFF. The CDR3 DNA, read in part, is TGTGCTAGCAGTAGAGGGGGGGGCGGGACA.

This clone was recorded a few times. All gene names here are mouse names. The sequence runs out 4 residues before the end of the CDR3; the remainder is reconstructed from the germline J gene. The rearrangement uses TRBV5 and TRBJ1-1; TRBD1 matches 12 bases. The CDR3 has 18 residues. CDR1 is LGHNA and CDR2 is YNLKQL in the germline V gene (reference sequence). Germline trimming cut 6 bases from V and 4 bases from J; bases unmatched to any gene: 15. The CDR3 is CASSRPGQGAPGFTEVFF. The covered CDR3 bases are TGTGCCAGCAGTCGTCCGGGACAGGGGGCGCCGGGGTTCACA.

Comment on this clone: Gene names refer to mouse genes. The CDR3 goes on 4 residues after the read ends, and that part is filled in from the germline J gene. The rearrangement joins TRBV5 to TRBJ1-2; a weak D match, TRBD1 (6 bases). The CDR3 totals 13 residues. Germline loops: CDR1 LGHNA, CDR2 YNLKQL (reference sequence). V lost 1 base and J 3 bases, leaving 6 bases between the germline ends. The CDR3 reads CASSQGTDSDYTF. Incomplete CDR3 DNA: TGTGCCAGCAGCCAAGGGACAGACTCC.

On this clone itself: The gene symbols are mouse symbols. The read is 4 residues too short to cover the CDR3 end, so that end is filled in from the germline J gene. The chain has TRBV13-1 and TRBJ2-1; 7 nucleotides line up with TRBD1. Trimming cost V 7 bases and J 0 bases; bases outside gene matches: 7. The CDR3 is 15 amino acids. Germline V gene sequence: CDR1 NSHNY, CDR2 SYGAGN. CDR3 loop: CASSGQSYNYAEQFF. Partial CDR3 DNA: TGTGCCAGCTCGGGACAGAGTTATAACTATGCT.

To note about this clone: The genes are named according to mouse. Partial CDR3 DNA: TGTGCCAGCAGTATAGGGACAGGGAGGACA. It is translated as CASSIGTGRT. The whole CDR3 reads CASSIGTGRTEVFF. The rearrangement joins TRBV19 to TRBJ1-1, with TRBD1 identical over 8 bases. The sequenced fragment ends 4 residues before the CDR3 boundary, so the rest is inferred from the germline J gene. The germline V gene encodes CDR1 FNHDT and CDR2 SITEND (reference sequence). The CDR3 extends over 14 amino acids.

A few counts support this clone. Any gene name here is a mouse gene name. The sequence runs out 4 residues before the end of the CDR3; the remainder is reconstructed from the germline J gene. The same CDR3 also results from other DNA sequences found in this sample. The V gene is TRBV14, the J gene TRBJ1-1; 8 nucleotides align to TRBD1. CDR1 and CDR2 (germline): SGHDT, FRDEAV. Unmatched junction bases numbered 2, after V lost 4 bases and J lost 0 bases. CDR3 length: 14 residues. The covered CDR3 bases are TGTGCCAGCAGTCCGGGACAGGCAAACACA. It yields the protein CASSPGQANT. The full-length CDR3 reads as CASSPGQANTEVFF. The variable domain in full, with the rest retrieved from reference TRBV14 and TRBJ1-1, is EAGVTQSPRYAVLQEGQAVSFWCDPISGHDTLYWYQQPRDQGPQLLVYFRDEAVIDNSQLPSDRFSAVRPKGTNSTLKIQSAKQGDTATYLCASSPGQANTEVFFGKGTRLTVV.

On this clone: Any gene name here is a mouse gene name. CDR3 residues: CASSLGTGASNSDYTF. Partial CDR3 DNA: TGTGCCAGCTCTCTCGGGACAGGGGCCTCAAACTCC. This sequence joins TRBV12-1 and TRBJ1-2, with 10 bases fitting TRBD1. The read comes to an end 4 residues before the CDR3 does, leaving the germline J gene to fill in the end. Germline loops: CDR1 SGHSN, CDR2 HYEKVE. V was clipped by 0 bases and J by 0 bases; unmatched bases: 3. This CDR3 spans 16 amino acids. Drawing the rest from reference TRBV12-1 and TRBJ1-2, the complete variable domain is DSGVVQSPRHIIKEKGGRSVLTCIPISGHSNVVWYQQTLGKELKFLIQHYEKVERDKGFLPSRFSVQQFDDYHSEMNMSALELEDSAMYFCASSLGTGASNSDYTFGSGTRLLVI.

This clone was detected a few times. Mouse gene names and germline throughout. The CDR3 extends 4 residues past the end of the read, so its final part is completed from the germline J gene. Other DNA sequences in the same sample also yield this CDR3. The J gene is TRBJ2-3, the V gene TRBV1; D perhaps matches TRBD1 (6 bases). CDR3 length equals 16 residues. Deletions cut 1 base from V and 0 bases from J, with 11 bases between. Per the germline V gene, CDR1 is NSQYPW and CDR2 is LRSPGD (reference sequence). The CDR3 bases that were read are TGCACCTGCAGTGCAGCCGGGACATCTAGTGCAGAA. Translation: CTCSAAGTSSAE. The whole CDR3 sequence reads CTCSAAGTSSAETLYF. Drawing the rest from reference TRBV1 and TRBJ2-3, the complete variable domain is VTLLEQNPRWRLVPRGQAVNLRCILKNSQYPWMSWYQQDLQKQLQWLFTLRSPGDKEVKSLPGADYLATRVTDTELRLQVANMSQGRTLYCTCSAAGTSSAETLYFGSGTRLTVL.

This clone showed up just a few times. Genes and germline come from the mouse. The read comes to an end 4 residues before the CDR3 does, leaving the germline J gene to fill in the end. V usage is TRBV31 and J usage is TRBJ2-1; D gene unclear. Germline V gives CDR1 GKSSPN, CDR2 SITVG. The V end lost 3 bases, the J end lost 0 bases, and 9 bases lay between the germline ends. This CDR3 contains 14 residues. The DNA read from the CDR3 is TGTGCCTGGAGGGGTGGGTATAACTATGCT. This codes for CAWRGGYNYA. The complete CDR3 reads CAWRGGYNYAEQFF.

On this clone: Gene names follow the mouse nomenclature. The DNA ends 4 residues before the CDR3 does, and the rest of the CDR3 is filled in from the germline J gene. The chain uses TRBV29 and TRBJ1-1; 9 nucleotides align to TRBD1. Germline values: CDR1 MSHET, CDR2 SYDVDS. Trimming at V came to 3 bases and at J to 2 bases, leaving 4 bases not matched to a gene. The CDR3 is 15 residues long. CDR3 bases read: TGTGCTAGCAGTTTCCCGGGACAGGGCAACACA. This gives the protein CASSFPGQGNT. The whole CDR3 sequence is CASSFPGQGNTEVFF.

This clone showed up just a few times. The genes are named according to mouse. From the germline J gene comes the end of the CDR3, since the read stops 4 residues before it. The chain carries TRBV19 and TRBJ2-5; TRBD1 agrees at 12 bases. Per the germline V gene, CDR1 is FNHDT and CDR2 is SITEND (reference sequence). This CDR3 is 16 amino acids long. The sequenced CDR3 bases are TGTGCCAGCAGTATAGGGGACAGGGGGCGAGGAGAC. Protein product: CASSIGDRGRGD. The CDR3, in full, reads CASSIGDRGRGDTQYF.

Concerning this clone itself: The genes are named according to mouse. The read stops 4 residues short of the end of the CDR3; the missing end is completed from the germline J gene. The chain recombines TRBV5 with TRBJ1-2; D possibly corresponds to TRBD1 (6 bases). The CDR3 has 12 residues. Germline lookup yields CDR1 LGHNA and CDR2 YNLKQL (reference sequence). CDR3 in amino acids: CASSRQDPDYTF. CDR3 DNA (partial): TGTGCCAGCAGCCGACAGGACCCC.

In regard to this clone: The genes and germline here are from mouse. The read gets to within 4 residues of the CDR3 end, and the germline J gene fills in the rest. The identical CDR3 is also encoded by other nucleotide sequences in the sample. J is TRBJ2-7 and V is TRBV5, with a tentative D call TRBD1 (6 bases). CDR1 and CDR2 from the germline V gene are LGHNA and YNLKQL (reference sequence). The CDR3 runs to 13 residues. The V and J ends lost 2 bases and 3 bases respectively, with 8 bases between them. The DNA read from the CDR3 is TGTGCCAGCAGCCAACGGGACAACTAT. Residues: CASSQRDNY. The complete CDR3 reads CASSQRDNYEQYF.